This T cell receptor (beta chain) was recorded in a study of T cell changes during pregnancy in multiple sclerosis. Some clones are missing from TCRdb's copy, which holds only in-frame ones; the method was immunoSEQ multiplex PCR. In the table there are approximately 88,000 clones, around 92% of which are singletons. The CDR3 is 13 residues long. Trimming removed 5 bases from V and 12 bases from J; junction bases left unmatched: 6. Germline CDR1 and CDR2: SGHTA and FQGTGA. This TCR was sampled from a female donor with multiple sclerosis, enrolled in a pregnancy study. The J gene is TRBJ2-7, the V gene TRBV7-3, with TRBD2 matching over 14 bases. The sequencing here drew on peripheral blood, taken in the third trimester of pregnancy. The CDR3 is CASSAGTSGGLYF. For the CDR3, the DNA is TGTGCCAGCAGCGCCGGGACTAGCGGGGGCCTGTACTTC.